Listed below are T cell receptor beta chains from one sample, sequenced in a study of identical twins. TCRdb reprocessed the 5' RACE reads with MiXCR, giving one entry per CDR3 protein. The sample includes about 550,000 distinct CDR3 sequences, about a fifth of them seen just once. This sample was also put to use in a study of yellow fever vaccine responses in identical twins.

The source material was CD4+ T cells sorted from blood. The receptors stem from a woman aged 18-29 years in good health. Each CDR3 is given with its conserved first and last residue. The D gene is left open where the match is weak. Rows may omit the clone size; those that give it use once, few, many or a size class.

cdr3_nt: TGTGCCAGCAGTTCGGACTACCTGAAAGAGACCCAGTACTTC
cdr3_aa: CASSSDYLKETQYF
cdr3_length: 14
v_call: TRBV28
j_call: TRBJ2-5
d_call: NA
clone_size: few

cdr3_nt: TGTGCCAGCAGATTGAGACAGACACAAGAGACCCAGTACTTC
cdr3_aa: CASRLRQTQETQYF
cdr3_length: 14
v_call: TRBV6-1
j_call: TRBJ2-5
d_call: NA
clone_size: few

cdr3_nt: TGTGCCACCAGTGATGGTGGAGGGGCCGTACAAGAGACCCAGTACTTC
cdr3_aa: CATSDGGGAVQETQYF
cdr3_length: 16
v_call: TRBV24-1
j_call: TRBJ2-5
d_call: NA
clone_size: few

cdr3_nt: TGTGCCAGCAGCTTAGGGGCAGGGAACGTGCAAGAGACCCAGTACTTC
cdr3_aa: CASSLGAGNVQETQYF
cdr3_length: 16
v_call: TRBV7-9
j_call: TRBJ2-5
d_call: NA
clone_size: NA

cdr3_nt: TGTGCCAGTAGTATCTCCGTCGTCCCCACTATGGGGGATGGCTACACCTTC
cdr3_aa: CASSISVVPTMGDGYTF
cdr3_length: 17
v_call: TRBV19
j_call: TRBJ1-2
d_call: NA
clone_size: many

cdr3_nt: TGCAGTGCTAGCCCCTACAATGAGCAGTTCTTC
cdr3_aa: CSASPYNEQFF
cdr3_length: 11
v_call: TRBV20-1
j_call: TRBJ2-1
d_call: NA
clone_size: many

cdr3_nt: TGTGCCAGCAGTGAATTCAGGGGAGAGACCCAGTACTTC
cdr3_aa: CASSEFRGETQYF
cdr3_length: 13
v_call: TRBV25-1
j_call: TRBJ2-5
d_call: NA
clone_size: NA

cdr3_nt: TGTGCCAGCAGCGTAGACAGCTACAATGAGCAGTTCTTC
cdr3_aa: CASSVDSYNEQFF
cdr3_length: 13
v_call: TRBV9
j_call: TRBJ2-1
d_call: NA
clone_size: NA

cdr3_nt: TGCGCCAGCAGCTCGGGACAGGTGAACACTGAAGCTTTCTTT
cdr3_aa: CASSSGQVNTEAFF
cdr3_length: 14
v_call: TRBV5-1
j_call: TRBJ1-1
d_call: TRBD1
clone_size: many

cdr3_nt: TGCAGTGCTCTGGACAGGGCCCCCTACGAGCAGTACTTC
cdr3_aa: CSALDRAPYEQYF
cdr3_length: 13
v_call: TRBV20-1
j_call: TRBJ2-7
d_call: TRBD1
clone_size: once

cdr3_nt: TGTGCTGGTGGGGTATATGGAAACATTCAGTACTTC
cdr3_aa: CAGGVYGNIQYF
cdr3_length: 12
v_call: TRBV28
j_call: TRBJ2-4
d_call: NA
clone_size: few

cdr3_nt: TGCAGCGTTGGCCGGAGACTAGCGGCCGGGGAGCTGTTTTTT
cdr3_aa: CSVGRRLAAGELFF
cdr3_length: 14
v_call: TRBV29-1
j_call: TRBJ2-2
d_call: TRBD2
clone_size: few

cdr3_nt: TGTGCCAGCAGTATTAGGGGGGGGACGGCCACCGGGGAGCTGTTTTTT
cdr3_aa: CASSIRGGTATGELFF
cdr3_length: 16
v_call: TRBV7-6
j_call: TRBJ2-2
d_call: NA
clone_size: NA

cdr3_nt: TGTGCCAGCAATAGGGGAGAGGTTCAAGAGACCCAGTACTTC
cdr3_aa: CASNRGEVQETQYF
cdr3_length: 14
v_call: TRBV2
j_call: TRBJ2-5
d_call: NA
clone_size: NA

cdr3_nt: TGCAGTGCTAGTGGGGCAGGCTCCTACGAGCAGTACTTC
cdr3_aa: CSASGAGSYEQYF
cdr3_length: 13
v_call: TRBV20-1
j_call: TRBJ2-7
d_call: NA
clone_size: few

cdr3_nt: TGTGCCATCAGGGACGGTCACAATGAAAAACTGTTTTTT
cdr3_aa: CAIRDGHNEKLFF
cdr3_length: 13
v_call: TRBV10-3
j_call: TRBJ1-4
d_call: NA
clone_size: NA